The following is a T cell receptor (beta chain) sequence with its context. This sample includes further DNA sequences coding for the same CDR3. This entry comes from a study of blood T cell repertoires in COVID-19. Turning to the study itself: COVID-19 samples collected from the United States, Italy and Spain covered acute and convalescent phases.

Measured with immunoSEQ multiplex PCR; TCRdb has only the in-frame clones, and not every one. The sample contains 490,000 or so clones, roughly 90% of which appear only once. CDR1 MGHRA and CDR2 YSYEKL come from the germline V gene. Trimming left V 0 bases short and J 0 bases short, with 6 bases between. CDR3 size: 15 residues. The chain carries TRBV4-1 and TRBJ1-5; the D is unclear. Specimen: PBMCs or T cells enriched from blood (not recorded which). The source of this sequence is a woman aged 40 to 49 who had recovered from COVID-19. DNA of the CDR3: TGCGCCAGCAGCCAAGAGCGGTATAGCAATCAGCCCCAGCATTTT. This sequence encodes CASSQERYSNQPQHF.